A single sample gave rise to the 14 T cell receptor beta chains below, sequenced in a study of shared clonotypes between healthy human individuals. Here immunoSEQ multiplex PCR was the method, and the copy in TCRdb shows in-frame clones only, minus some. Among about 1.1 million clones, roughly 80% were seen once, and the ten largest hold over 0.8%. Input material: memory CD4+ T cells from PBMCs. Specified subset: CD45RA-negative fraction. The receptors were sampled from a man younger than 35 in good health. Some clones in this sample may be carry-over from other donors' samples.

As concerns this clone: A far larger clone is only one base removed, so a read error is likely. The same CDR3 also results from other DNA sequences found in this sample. The chain's CDR3 is CASSIQETQYF. The CDR3 DNA follows: TGTGCCAGCAGTATTCAAGAGACCCAGTACTTC. The rearrangement uses TRBV28 and TRBJ2-5; no clear D. Trimming removed 5 bases at V and 2 bases at J, with 3 bases between. Germline CDR1 reads MDHEN; CDR2 reads SYDVKM. The CDR3 is made up of 11 amino acids.

The CDR3: CASSPATVYEQYF. The CDR3 DNA follows: TGTGCCAGCAGTCCGGCTACAGTTTACGAGCAGTACTTC. The chain combines TRBV28 with TRBJ2-5, with D unclear. The last part of the DNA fits TRBJ2-7 better; the J call may be wrong. The CDR3 is 13 amino acids. Germline values: CDR1 MDHEN, CDR2 SYDVKM.

CDR3 bases: TGTGCCAGCAGCGGCGACCAAGAGACCCAGTACTTC. Translated: CASSGDQETQYF. The V and J genes are TRBV11-2 and TRBJ2-5, with D hard to call. Germline-derived CDR1 and CDR2 are SGHAT and FQNNGV. The CDR3 covers 12 residues. Trimming removed 5 bases from V and 0 bases from J, with 4 bases in between.

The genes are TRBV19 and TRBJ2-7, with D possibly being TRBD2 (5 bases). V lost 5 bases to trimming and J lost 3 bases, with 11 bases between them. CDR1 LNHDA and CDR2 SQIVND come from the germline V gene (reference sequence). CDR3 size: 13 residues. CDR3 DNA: TGTGCCAGTAGTGGGGAGTACGTCTACGAGCAGTACTTC. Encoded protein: CASSGEYVYEQYF.

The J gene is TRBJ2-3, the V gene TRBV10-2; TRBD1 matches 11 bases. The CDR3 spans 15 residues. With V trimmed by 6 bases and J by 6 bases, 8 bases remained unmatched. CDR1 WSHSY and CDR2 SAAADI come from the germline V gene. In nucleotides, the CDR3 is TGCGCCAGCAGCCCCGGGACAGGGGGTGTGGATACGCAGTATTTT. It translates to CASSPGTGGVDTQYF.

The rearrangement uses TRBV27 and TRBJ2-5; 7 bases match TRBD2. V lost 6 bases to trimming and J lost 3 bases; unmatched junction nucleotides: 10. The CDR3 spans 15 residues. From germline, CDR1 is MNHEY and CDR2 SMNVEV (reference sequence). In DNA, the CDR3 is TGTGCCAGCAGAGGGGTTGGGCTAGCGGAAGAGACCCAGTACTTC. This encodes CASRGVGLAEETQYF.

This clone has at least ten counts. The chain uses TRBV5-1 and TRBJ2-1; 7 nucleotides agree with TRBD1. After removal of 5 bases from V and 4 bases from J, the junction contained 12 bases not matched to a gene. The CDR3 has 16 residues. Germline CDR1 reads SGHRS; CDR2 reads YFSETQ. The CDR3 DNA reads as TGCGCCAGCAGACTAGGGCTAGGGACAGCTTACAATGAGCAGTTCTTC. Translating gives CASRLGLGTAYNEQFF.

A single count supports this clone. Here the CDR3 reads CASSSRRQDTGELFF. DNA for the CDR3: TGTGCCAGCAGCTCCCGACGCCAGGACACCGGGGAGCTGTTTTTT. The rearrangement uses TRBV7-2 and TRBJ2-2; D is undetermined. The CDR3 consists of 15 residues. Trimming removed 4 bases from V and 3 bases from J, with 12 bases in between. CDR1 is SGHTA and CDR2 is FQGNSA in the germline V gene.

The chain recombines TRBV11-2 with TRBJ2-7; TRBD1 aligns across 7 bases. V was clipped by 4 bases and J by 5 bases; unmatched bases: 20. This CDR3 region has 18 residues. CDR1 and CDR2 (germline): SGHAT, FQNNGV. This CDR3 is CASSSLAGTDFKSHEQYF. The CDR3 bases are TGTGCCAGCAGCTCCCTCGCCGGGACAGATTTTAAATCTCACGAGCAGTACTTC.

DNA of the CDR3: TGCGCCAGCAGCTTCGACAGGGCGGGTGGCGGAGATACGCAGTATTTT. Protein sequence: CASSFDRAGGGDTQYF. The chain has TRBV5-1 and TRBJ2-3, with 7 bases aligning to TRBD1. The CDR3 loop spans 16 amino acids. Trimming cost V 2 bases and J 5 bases; bases outside gene matches: 11. Looked up from germline, CDR1 is SGHRS and CDR2 is YFSETQ.

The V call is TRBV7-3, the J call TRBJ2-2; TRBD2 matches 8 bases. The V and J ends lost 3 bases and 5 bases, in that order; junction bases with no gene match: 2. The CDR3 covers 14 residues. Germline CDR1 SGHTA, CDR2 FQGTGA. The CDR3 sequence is CASSLGLGTGELFF. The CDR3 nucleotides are TGTGCCAGCAGCTTGGGACTAGGGACCGGGGAGCTGTTTTTT.

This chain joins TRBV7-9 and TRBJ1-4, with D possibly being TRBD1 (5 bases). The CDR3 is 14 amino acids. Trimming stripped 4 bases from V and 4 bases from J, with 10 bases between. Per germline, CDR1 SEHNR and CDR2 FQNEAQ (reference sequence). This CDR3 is CASSSRDRNEKLFF. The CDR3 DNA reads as TGTGCCAGCAGCTCGAGGGACCGTAATGAAAAACTGTTTTTT.

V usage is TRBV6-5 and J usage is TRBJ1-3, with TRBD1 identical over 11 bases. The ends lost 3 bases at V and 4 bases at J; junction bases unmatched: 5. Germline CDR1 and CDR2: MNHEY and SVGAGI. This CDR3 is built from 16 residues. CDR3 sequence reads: CASSYSRTGGGNTIYF. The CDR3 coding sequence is TGTGCCAGCAGTTATTCAAGGACAGGGGGCGGAAACACCATATATTTT.

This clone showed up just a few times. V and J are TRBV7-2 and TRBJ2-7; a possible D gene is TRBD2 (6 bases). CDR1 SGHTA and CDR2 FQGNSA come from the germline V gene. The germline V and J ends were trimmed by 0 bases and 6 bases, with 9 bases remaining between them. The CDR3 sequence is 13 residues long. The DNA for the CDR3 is TGTGCCAGCAGCTTAGCGTCCGGGGGCGAGCAGTACTTC. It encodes CASSLASGGEQYF.